What follows are 15 T cell receptor beta chains derived from one specimen sequenced in a study of Graves' ophthalmopathy and Graves' hyperthyroidism (dated by TCRdb to the late 2010s). The instrument was an Illumina HiSeq 2000. For repertoire sequencing, the TCR beta CDR3 regions were amplified from RNA transcripts. A first-round RT-PCR used HTBI primers with the Qiagen OneStep RT-PCR kit, followed by a second-round multiplex PCR, size selection and purification. Clones were called with MiXCR by TCRdb after fastp trimmed the public reads at Q25, and only in-frame beta chains were retained. Rows with a matching CDR3 protein are joined into one entry that keeps the most common DNA and genes. This sample gives around 660,000 distinct CDR3 sequences in total; roughly 39% of them show up just once. The ten largest clones capture about 3.3% of the sample. Sequencing was carried out using peripheral blood. These receptors came from an adult man with Graves' ophthalmopathy.

This clonotype came up once. The gene calls are TRBV19 and TRBJ2-7; the match to TRBD2 covers 13 bases. This CDR3 is built from 15 residues. Losses at the gene ends were 6 bases for V and 7 bases for J; bases not matched to a gene: 9. From germline, CDR1 is LNHDA and CDR2 SQIVND (reference sequence). CDR3 loop: CASSVLAGGYNEQYF. The CDR3 DNA reads TGTGCCAGTAGCGTACTAGCGGGAGGGTACAATGAGCAGTACTTC.

This clonotype was recorded many times. V is TRBV12-3 or TRBV12-4 and J is TRBJ2-6, with a weak D call TRBD1 (5 bases). V was shortened by 6 bases and J by 1 base, with 10 bases between the two germline ends. The CDR3 runs 15 residues. The CDR3: CASRQSGSGANVLTF. CDR3 DNA: TGTGCCAGCAGACAATCAGGGTCTGGGGCCAACGTCCTGACTTTC.

This chain joins TRBV7-2 and TRBJ2-5, with a weak D call TRBD2 (5 bases). The ends were cut back, 4 bases at V and 5 bases at J, with 20 bases in the middle. The CDR3 extends over 16 amino acids. The germline V gene has CDR1 SGHTA and CDR2 FQGNSA. In DNA form, the CDR3 reads TGTGCCAGCAGCTCCCCCGGGCCTGGGAGAACGGAGACCCAGTACTTC. Amino acid sequence: CASSSPGPGRTETQYF.

This clonotype showed up just a few times. As DNA, the CDR3 is TGTGCCAGCAGCCAAGGGACCGACCCGGGCTATGGCTACACCTTC. This translates into CASSQGTDPGYGYTF. The chain carries TRBV7-8 and TRBJ1-2; the D gene is possibly TRBD1 (5 bases). The germline V gene has CDR1 SGHVS and CDR2 FQNEAQ. V was trimmed by 5 bases and J by 4 bases, leaving 17 bases between them. The CDR3 extends over 15 amino acids.

A note on this clonotype: A read error may explain this, as a much larger clone is one base away. The chain uses TRBV7-9 and TRBJ1-6, with TRBD1 matching 7 bases. The CDR3 extends over 16 amino acids. CDR1 is SEHNR and CDR2 is FQNEAQ in the germline V gene (reference sequence). V dropped 3 bases and J dropped 7; count of bases not matched to a gene: 9. CDR3 protein: CASSLGGQFQNSPLHF. DNA for the CDR3: TGTGCCAGCAGCTTGGGGGGACAGTTTCAGAATTCACCCCTCCACTTT.

This clonotype was detected ten times or more. The chain links TRBV10-3 to TRBJ2-7; 8 bases map to TRBD1. Germline V gene lookup returns CDR1 ENHRY and CDR2 SYGVKD. The V segment lost 10 bases and the J segment 3 bases; nucleotides outside the gene matches: 11. This CDR3 has 14 amino acids. CDR3 sequence: CATRGDRLDYEQYF. In DNA, the CDR3 is TGTGCCACAAGAGGGGACAGGTTAGACTACGAGCAGTACTTC.

As for this clonotype: At one boundary the junction diverges from the germline segment, which might be a read error. The chain links TRBV19 to TRBJ1-3; 8 bases fit TRBD1. This CDR3 contains 12 residues. Per the germline V gene, CDR1 is LNHDA and CDR2 is SQIVND (reference sequence). The CDR3 is CASNDRGKTIYF. The CDR3 region has the DNA TGTGCCAGTAACGACAGGGGAAAGACCATATATTTT. Together with reference TRBV19 and TRBJ1-3, the CDR3 gives the full variable domain: DGGITQSPKYLFRKEGQNVTLSCEQNLNHDAMYWYRQDPGQGLRLIYYSQIVNDFQKGDIAEGYSVSREKKESFPLTVTSAQKNPTAFYLCASNDRGKTIYFGEGSWLTVV.

This clonotype appeared many times. The chain links TRBV2 to TRBJ1-1; 8 nucleotides align to TRBD1. The germline V gene encodes CDR1 SNHLY and CDR2 FYNNEI. This CDR3 has 14 residues. J was trimmed by 3 bases and V by 3 bases; bases with no gene match: 3. The CDR3 loop is CASSEDRAYTEAFF. The CDR3 DNA reads as TGTGCCAGCAGTGAGGACAGGGCCTACACTGAAGCTTTCTTT. Variable domain in full (rest from reference TRBV2 and TRBJ1-1): EPEVTQTPSHQVTQMGQEVILRCVPISNHLYFYWYRQILGQKVEFLVSFYNNEISEKSEIFDDQFSVERPDGSNFTLKIRSTKLEDSAMYFCASSEDRAYTEAFFGQGTRLTVV.

V and J are TRBV20-1 and TRBJ2-5, with D hard to call. CDR3 length: 15 residues. V shed 0 bases and J shed 5 bases, with 16 bases lying between them. The V gene's germline CDR1 is DFQATT and CDR2 SNEGSKA (reference sequence). This CDR3 is CSARDLGLRAETQYF. The CDR3 coding sequence is TGCAGTGCTAGAGACCTGGGCCTCCGGGCGGAGACCCAGTACTTC.

This clonotype was picked up many times. This chain links TRBV3-1 with TRBJ1-6; D not certain. Looked up from germline, CDR1 is LGHDT and CDR2 is YNNKEL (reference sequence). The CDR3 totals 14 residues. V lost 3 bases and J 7 bases, leaving 10 bases between the germline ends. The CDR3: CASSHGVLNSPLHF. CDR3 DNA: TGTGCCAGCAGCCATGGGGTACTAAATTCACCCCTCCACTTT.

There are a few counts of this clonotype. The CDR3 spells CASSQDGDRGHEQYF. The CDR3 DNA sequence: TGTGCCAGCAGCCAAGATGGGGACAGGGGTCACGAGCAGTACTTC. The V gene is TRBV3-1, the J gene TRBJ2-7; 10 bases map to TRBD1. The length of the CDR3 is 15 residues. With V trimmed by 0 bases and J by 5 bases, 4 bases remained unmatched. CDR1 is LGHDT and CDR2 is YNNKEL in the germline V gene (reference sequence).

This clonotype was counted ten times or more. The chain carries TRBV10-3 and TRBJ1-4; D may be TRBD1 (6 bases). This CDR3 is built from 13 residues. Per germline, CDR1 ENHRY and CDR2 SYGVKD. V lost 10 bases to trimming and J lost 2 bases, with 11 bases between them. This chain's CDR3 is CASRRGTNEKLFF. The CDR3 DNA follows: TGTGCCAGCCGCAGGGGCACTAATGAAAAACTGTTTTTT.

This clonotype has ten or more counts. A junction boundary mismatches the germline segment, possibly from a read error. The chain has TRBV7-7 and TRBJ2-5; D might be TRBD1 (6 bases). CDR1 and CDR2 from the germline V gene are SSHAT and FNYEAQ (reference sequence). There are 15 residues in the CDR3. DNA for the CDR3: TGTGCTAGCAGCTTCAGAACCGACAGGAGGAGCCCCCAGTACTTC. It translates to CASSFRTDRRSPQYF.

This clonotype was detected ten times or more. V and J are TRBV7-9 and TRBJ1-1; D uncertain. Germline loops: CDR1 SEHNR, CDR2 FQNEAQ (reference sequence). Trimming cost V 5 bases and J 0 bases, with 16 bases left between them. The CDR3 loop spans 16 amino acids. CDR3 nucleotide sequence: TGTGCCAGCAGCGTTTTTCCGACTGGTATGAACACTGAAGCTTTCTTT. Protein: CASSVFPTGMNTEAFF.

Ten or more counts support this clonotype. The rearrangement links TRBV12-3 or TRBV12-4 to TRBJ1-2, with TRBD1 identical over 8 bases. The V gene end was trimmed by 6 bases and the J gene end by 3 bases; junction bases not matched to a gene: 6. CDR3 length: 14 amino acids. CDR3 protein: CASRRDRGHYGYTF. CDR3 bases: TGTGCCAGCAGACGAGACAGGGGTCACTATGGCTACACCTTC.